Below are 29 T cell receptor beta chains sequenced from a single sample in a study of T cell responses to AZD1222 COVID-19 vaccine. TCRdb keeps only in-frame clones here, not all; method: immunoSEQ multiplex PCR. The table has fewer than 130,000 clones, over 75% seen once; the top ten hold around 4.6%. Sequenced here: peripheral blood, sampled on day 0 of AZD1222 vaccination. These TCRs come from an adult in good health.

This chain joins TRBV19 and TRBJ1-2; 8 bases are shared with TRBD1. Trimming at V came to 6 bases and at J to 8 bases, leaving 5 bases not matched to a gene. Germline lookup yields CDR1 LNHDA and CDR2 SQIVND (reference sequence). The CDR3 is made up of 12 amino acids. The CDR3 DNA follows: TGTGCCAGTAGCGACAGGGGCGACGGCTACACCTTC. It encodes CASSDRGDGYTF.

This clone has a single count. The chain recombines TRBV14 with TRBJ1-1; 7 bases are shared with TRBD1. CDR3 size: 15 residues. Germline CDR1 and CDR2: SGHDN and FVKESK. J lost 4 bases, V lost 3 bases, and 8 bases had no gene match. CDR3 sequence: CASSQQQGWGTEAFF. In DNA, the CDR3 is TGTGCCAGCAGCCAGCAACAGGGGTGGGGCACTGAAGCTTTCTTT.

This clone was counted a few times. The chain employs TRBV28 and TRBJ1-1; no clear D gene. Trimming shortened V by 3 bases and J by 4 bases, and 12 bases separated the two germline ends. This CDR3 is 14 amino acids long. The germline gives CDR1 MDHEN, CDR2 SYDVKM. The CDR3 sequence is CASSFPTAGTEAFF. The DNA for the CDR3 is TGTGCCAGCAGTTTCCCGACTGCGGGCACTGAAGCTTTCTTT.

The V and J genes are TRBV6-5 and TRBJ2-1; D perhaps matches TRBD1 (5 bases). CDR1 is MNHEY and CDR2 is SVGAGI in the germline V gene. The CDR3 loop spans 16 amino acids. V was shortened by 1 base and J by 7 bases, with 17 bases between the two germline ends. The CDR3 DNA sequence: TGTGCCAGCAGTTACTATCTTAAAGCAGGGAAAAATGAGCAGTTCTTC. Its translation: CASSYYLKAGKNEQFF.

The chain is built from TRBV5-6 and TRBJ1-2; no clear D gene. V lost 1 base to trimming and J lost 8 bases, with 12 bases between them. The CDR3 spans 13 residues. CDR1 and CDR2 from the germline V gene are SGHDT and YYEEEE. CDR3 DNA sequence: TGTGCCAGCAGCTTGTTGGACTCGGAAGGCTACACCTTC. This encodes CASSLLDSEGYTF.

The chain is built from TRBV18 and TRBJ1-5; D remains unclear. Germline V gives CDR1 KGHSH, CDR2 LQKENI. Trimming shortened V by 1 base and J by 0 bases, and 7 bases separated the two germline ends. The CDR3 spans 15 residues. Written as DNA, the CDR3 is TGTGCCAGCTCACCACTGGCGGATAGCAATCAGCCCCAGCATTTT. This encodes CASSPLADSNQPQHF. Variable domain in full (rest from reference TRBV18 and TRBJ1-5): NAGVMQNPRHLVRRRGQEARLRCSPMKGHSHVYWYRQLPEEGLKFMVYLQKENIIDESGMPKERFSAEFPKEGPSILRIQQVVRGDSAAYFCASSPLADSNQPQHFGDGTRLSIL.

This chain joins TRBV7-8 and TRBJ1-4; D perhaps matches TRBD1 (5 bases). The CDR3 covers 18 residues. V was trimmed by 5 bases and J by 5 bases, leaving 24 bases between them. Germline CDR1 is SGHVS and CDR2 is FQNEAQ. The CDR3 here is CASSPRPLSSSGNEKLFF. The CDR3 DNA reads TGTGCCAGCAGCCCGCGGCCTCTTTCCTCTTCAGGGAATGAAAAACTGTTTTTT.

This clone was detected only once. The junction and the germline gene differ at one end; a read error may be behind it. This sample also contains other DNA sequences that code for the same CDR3. The chain recombines TRBV28 with TRBJ1-4, with a possible D match to TRBD1 (5 bases). Germline CDR1 MDHEN, CDR2 SYDVKM. The CDR3 length is 13 residues. The CDR3 DNA is TGTGCCAGCAGTCGCGGCAGGGATGAAAAACTATTTTTT. It specifies CASSRGRDEKLFF.

The chain carries TRBV6-2 or TRBV6-3 and TRBJ2-1; TRBD2 aligns across 12 bases. This CDR3 comprises 15 residues. CDR1 MNHEY and CDR2 SVGEGT come from the germline V gene. Trimming took 6 bases from V and 10 from J; bases not matched to a gene: 10. CDR3 protein: CASSALAGGSEEQFF. CDR3 bases: TGTGCCAGCAGCGCACTAGCGGGAGGCTCAGAGGAGCAGTTCTTC.

The chain joins TRBV24-1 to TRBJ2-5; 8 bases are shared with TRBD1. After removal of 3 bases from V and 5 bases from J, the junction contained 7 bases not matched to a gene. The germline V gene encodes CDR1 KGHDR and CDR2 SFDVKD. The CDR3 loop spans 15 amino acids. CDR3 coding DNA: TGTGCCACCAGTGATGGGACAGGACCACTTGAGACCCAGTACTTC. This gives the protein CATSDGTGPLETQYF.

A word on this clone: The sample contains more than one DNA sequence encoding this CDR3. Here the CDR3 reads CASSLPGTGNTEAFF. CDR3 nucleotides: TGCGCCAGCAGCTTGCCCGGGACAGGGAACACTGAAGCTTTCTTT. The gene calls are TRBV5-1 and TRBJ1-1, with 8 bases identical to TRBD1. This CDR3 region has 15 residues. Germline V gene data show CDR1 as SGHRS and CDR2 as YFSETQ. The junction had 3 bases not matched to a gene; V was cut back by 1 base and J by 1 base.

The V and J genes are TRBV11-3 and TRBJ2-5, with D perhaps being TRBD1 or TRBD2 (6 bases each). The CDR3 runs 13 residues. Between the trimmed V and J ends, which lost 1 base and 4 bases, there was a span of 7 bases. The germline V gene has CDR1 SGHNT and CDR2 YENEEA. The DNA for the CDR3 is TGTGCCAGCAGCTTAGCGGGGGCAGAGACCCAGTACTTC. Encoded protein: CASSLAGAETQYF.

This clone has only a few counts. V and J are TRBV19 and TRBJ2-7, with D perhaps TRBD1 or TRBD2 (5 bases each). Trimming cost V 3 bases and J 6 bases, with 12 bases left between them. Germline CDR1 is LNHDA and CDR2 is SQIVND (reference sequence). This CDR3 contains 13 residues. The CDR3 protein is CASSILSGTEQYF. The DNA of the CDR3 is TGTGCCAGTAGTATTCTCTCAGGGACCGAGCAGTACTTC.

The chain is built from TRBV11-2 and TRBJ1-4; TRBD1 matches 7 bases. The germline V gene has CDR1 SGHAT and CDR2 FQNNGV. With 7 bases clipped from V and 3 bases from J, the junction kept 8 bases outside the gene matches. This CDR3 contains 15 residues. The CDR3 loop is CASTEQGNANEKLFF. Here the CDR3 DNA reads TGTGCCAGCACCGAACAGGGGAATGCTAATGAAAAACTGTTTTTT.

This clone was seen a single time. This chain joins TRBV19 and TRBJ2-3; D unresolved. The CDR3 runs 12 residues. Germline CDR1 LNHDA, CDR2 SQIVND (reference sequence). Trimming pared 5 bases from V and 2 bases from J, leaving 5 bases between. The CDR3 DNA follows: TGTGCCAGTAGTCTTTACACAGATACGCAGTATTTT. Its translation: CASSLYTDTQYF.

The rearrangement links TRBV30 to TRBJ1-6, with D hard to call. V shed 0 bases and J shed 10 bases, with 10 bases lying between them. The CDR3 consists of 13 residues. Germline V gene lookup returns CDR1 GTSNPN and CDR2 SVGIG (reference sequence). CDR3 sequence: CAWSVLEKSPLHF. As DNA, the CDR3 is TGTGCCTGGAGTGTCCTAGAAAAGTCACCCCTCCACTTT. Drawing the rest from reference TRBV30 and TRBJ1-6, the complete variable domain is SQTIHQWPATLVQPVGSPLSLECTVEGTSNPNLYWYRQAAGRGLQLLFYSVGIGQISSEVPQNLSASRPQDRQFILSSKKLLLSDSGFYLCAWSVLEKSPLHFGNGTRLTVT.

This clone appeared a few times. The chain links TRBV6-5 to TRBJ2-6; no clear D gene. V lost 0 bases, J lost 2 bases, and 8 bases lay in between. Germline V lookup: CDR1 MNHEY, CDR2 SVGAGI. The CDR3 has 16 amino acids. The CDR3 DNA reads TGTGCCAGCAGTTACTCGGTCGGGCCTGGGGCCAACGTCCTGACTTTC. This gives the protein CASSYSVGPGANVLTF.

This sequence joins TRBV28 and TRBJ1-3; D may be TRBD1 (6 bases). Per germline, CDR1 MDHEN and CDR2 SYDVKM. The V end lost 5 bases, the J end lost 4 bases, and 15 bases lay between the germline ends. This CDR3 contains 15 residues. The CDR3 region has the DNA TGTGCCAGCAGTCCCCCCACAGGGACGGGAAACACCATATATTTT. Encoded protein: CASSPPTGTGNTIYF.

J is TRBJ1-5 and V is TRBV27; D possibly corresponds to TRBD1 (5 bases). The CDR3 contains 14 residues. Trimming shortened V by 4 bases and J by 7 bases, and 14 bases separated the two germline ends. Germline V lookup: CDR1 MNHEY, CDR2 SMNVEV (reference sequence). In nucleotides, the CDR3 is TGTGCCAGCAGTTCAGGGTGGAGGGACCAGCCCCAGCATTTT. Its translation is CASSSGWRDQPQHF.

The chain employs TRBV12-3 or TRBV12-4 and TRBJ1-2; maybe TRBD1 (6 bases). With 2 bases removed from V and 5 bases from J, the gap between germline ends came to 9 bases. CDR3 length equals 13 residues. The CDR3 loop is CASSLYGQYGYTF. CDR3 coding DNA: TGTGCCAGCAGTTTATACGGACAGTATGGCTACACCTTC.

This chain joins TRBV20-1 and TRBJ1-2; D call uncertain. This CDR3 has 12 residues. The V gene's germline CDR1 is DFQATT and CDR2 SNEGSKA (reference sequence). V lost 3 bases and J lost 11, with 16 bases in between. CDR3 loop: CSASVDGVRYTF. In DNA form, the CDR3 reads TGCAGTGCTAGTGTCGATGGGGTTCGTTACACCTTC.

The chain has TRBV19 and TRBJ2-1; D assignment may be TRBD1 or TRBD2 (5 bases each). Germline assignment: CDR1 LNHDA and CDR2 SQIVND (reference sequence). The CDR3 runs to 15 residues. V lost 5 bases to trimming and J lost 9 bases, with 20 bases between them. CDR3 sequence reads: CASSGDQRPGAEQFF. The CDR3 nucleotides are TGTGCCAGTAGTGGGGACCAACGTCCGGGCGCTGAGCAGTTCTTC.

V is TRBV7-2 and J is TRBJ2-7, with D tentatively TRBD1 (7 bases). The germline V and J ends were trimmed by 5 bases and 1 base, with 15 bases remaining between them. CDR3 length: 15 amino acids. The germline CDR1 and CDR2 sequences are SGHTA and FQGNSA. CDR3 loop: CASSTRDSVSYEQYF. Written as DNA, the CDR3 is TGTGCCAGCAGCACGCGGGACAGCGTTTCCTACGAGCAGTACTTC.

The J gene is TRBJ2-7, the V gene TRBV11-2, with D tentatively TRBD1 (6 bases). CDR1 is SGHAT, CDR2 FQNNGV, per germline. Trimming took 5 bases from V and 3 from J, leaving 17 bases between them. CDR3 length: 15 amino acids. The CDR3 loop reads CASSEQGTANYEQYF. The CDR3 DNA is TGTGCCAGCAGCGAACAGGGAACCGCTAACTACGAGCAGTACTTC. The complete variable domain, with remaining parts taken from reference TRBV11-2 and TRBJ2-7, reads EAGVAQSPRYKIIEKRQSVAFWCNPISGHATLYWYQQILGQGPKLLIQFQNNGVVDDSQLPKDRFSAERLKGVDSTLKIQPAKLEDSAVYLCASSEQGTANYEQYFGPGTRLTVT.

The CDR3 bases are TGTGCCAGCAGCCCGGCCCTCCGAACAGGGCTCACTAACTATGGCTACACCTTC. It specifies CASSPALRTGLTNYGYTF. V gene TRBV5-5 combines with J gene TRBJ1-2; D is possibly TRBD1 (6 bases). CDR3 size: 18 residues. CDR1 SGHKS and CDR2 YYEKEE come from the germline V gene (reference sequence). V lost 4 bases to trimming and J lost 0 bases, with 22 bases between them.

J is TRBJ2-2 and V is TRBV20-1, with 8 bases that match TRBD2. This CDR3 has 14 residues. Germline V lookup: CDR1 DFQATT, CDR2 SNEGSKA (reference sequence). The junction had 6 bases not matched to a gene; V was cut back by 3 bases and J by 6 bases. In DNA form, the CDR3 reads TGCAGTGCTAGTCGGGGGGGCCAAGCCGGGGAGCTGTTTTTT. Translation: CSASRGGQAGELFF.

The chain is built from TRBV5-1 and TRBJ1-4; tentative D call: TRBD1 (6 bases). Germline-derived CDR1 and CDR2 are SGHRS and YFSETQ. CDR3 size: 13 residues. The ends were cut back, 6 bases at V and 10 bases at J, with 16 bases in the middle. The CDR3 is CASTSTGEGKLFF. In nucleotides, the CDR3 is TGCGCCAGCACGTCGACAGGAGAGGGAAAACTGTTTTTT.

V and J are TRBV4-3 and TRBJ2-7; 7 bases fit TRBD1. The junction had 6 bases not matched to a gene; V was cut back by 4 bases and J by 0 bases. The germline gives CDR1 LGHNA, CDR2 YSLEER. The CDR3 runs 15 residues. The CDR3 DNA is TGCGCCAGCAGCCGTACAGGGGAAAGCTCCTACGAGCAGTACTTC. The encoded protein is CASSRTGESSYEQYF.

CDR3 DNA sequence: TGTGCCAGCAGGGAGACAGGGACAGGGTACTCACCCCTCCACTTT. It encodes CASRETGTGYSPLHF. The chain couples TRBV2 to TRBJ1-6; the match to TRBD1 covers 9 bases. The ends lost 6 bases at V and 10 bases at J; junction bases unmatched: 10. Germline lookup yields CDR1 SNHLY and CDR2 FYNNEI. The CDR3 loop spans 15 amino acids.